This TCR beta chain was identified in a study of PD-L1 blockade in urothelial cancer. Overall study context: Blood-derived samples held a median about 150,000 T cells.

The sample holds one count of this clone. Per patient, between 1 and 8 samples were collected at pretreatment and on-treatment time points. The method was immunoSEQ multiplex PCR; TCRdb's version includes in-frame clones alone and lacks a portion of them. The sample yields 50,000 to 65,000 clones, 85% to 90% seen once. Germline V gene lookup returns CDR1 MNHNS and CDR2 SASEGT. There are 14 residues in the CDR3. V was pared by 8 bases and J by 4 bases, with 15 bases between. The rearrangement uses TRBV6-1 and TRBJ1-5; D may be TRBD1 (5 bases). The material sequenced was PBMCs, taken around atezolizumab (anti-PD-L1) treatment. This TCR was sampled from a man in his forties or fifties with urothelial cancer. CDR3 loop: CASSLSRVNQPQHF. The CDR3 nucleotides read TGTGCCAGCTCTCTATCCAGGGTAAATCAGCCCCAGCATTTT.